The 18 T cell receptor beta chains presented below share a single source sample, sequenced in a study of post-analysis software for immune sequencing data. These receptors lack a known antigen. Carried by the TCR beta cDNA libraries were unique molecular identifiers. TCRdb re-called the PCR reads with MiXCR, one entry per CDR3 protein. The data show a few hundred thousand distinct CDR3 sequences, just over 35% seen once. Findings of the study overall: Patients had higher frequencies than controls of about 5 TRBV segments, including TRBV5-6, TRBV5-1 and TRBV20-1.

Sequenced: blood. These receptors were obtained from a girl aged 10 to 17 with multiple sclerosis.

A word on this clonotype: One end of the junction varies from germline; a read error may be responsible. The chain employs TRBV6-5 and TRBJ2-5, with TRBD2 identical over 9 bases. There are 15 residues in the CDR3. Germline CDR1 MNHEY, CDR2 SVGAGI. This CDR3 reads CASSPGSGSRETQYF. As DNA, the CDR3 is TGTGCCAGCAGTCCCGGTAGCGGGAGTAGAGAGACCCAATACTTC.

This chain uses TRBV7-9 with TRBJ2-1; TRBD2 matches 10 bases. Germline V gives CDR1 SEHNR, CDR2 FQNEAQ (reference sequence). J lost 6 bases, V lost 3 bases, and 8 bases had no gene match. The CDR3 totals 16 residues. Here the CDR3 reads CASSFEAGGFLNEQFF. As DNA, the CDR3 is TGTGCCAGCAGCTTTGAAGCGGGGGGGTTCCTCAATGAGCAGTTCTTC.

The sample holds a few counts of this clonotype. It may be a read error: a sequence one base away is much more abundant. The V gene is TRBV12-3 or TRBV12-4, the J gene TRBJ2-6; D possibly corresponds to TRBD1 (6 bases). The CDR3 extends over 17 amino acids. The CDR3 region is CASSLDREISGVNVLTF. Written as DNA, the CDR3 is TGTGCCAGCAGTTTAGACAGGGAAATCTCTGGGGTCAACGTCCTGACTTTC.

The V call is TRBV4-1, the J call TRBJ1-3; TRBD1 is a possible D gene (5 bases). The V gene's germline CDR1 is MGHRA and CDR2 YSYEKL. The CDR3 contains 16 residues. Trimming pared 1 base from V and 2 bases from J, leaving 12 bases between. The CDR3 loop reads CASSQVGRETGNTIYF. CDR3 bases: TGCGCCAGCAGCCAAGTAGGCAGGGAGACTGGAAACACCATATATTTT.

This clonotype has ten or more counts. The CDR3 protein is CSAADRADYGYTF. The CDR3 DNA follows: TGCAGCGCCGCGGACAGGGCGGACTATGGCTACACCTTC. The chain combines TRBV29-1 with TRBJ1-2, with 8 positions matching TRBD1. The CDR3 runs 13 residues. Germline V gene lookup returns CDR1 SQVTM and CDR2 ANQGSEA. V dropped 7 bases and J dropped 3; count of bases not matched to a gene: 7.

In this sample, this clonotype turned up many times. The genes are TRBV20-1 and TRBJ2-3; TRBD2 matches 8 bases. V lost 5 bases and J lost 6; bases outside the gene matches: 16. The CDR3 has 16 residues. CDR1 and CDR2 (germline): DFQATT, SNEGSKA (reference sequence). Here the CDR3 reads CSADRTVAGSRDTQYF. DNA for the CDR3: TGCAGTGCTGATCGTACGGTAGCGGGGAGTCGGGATACGCAGTATTTT.

The gene calls are TRBV7-8 and TRBJ2-3; perhaps TRBD2 as D (6 bases). The CDR3 covers 15 residues. Germline V lookup: CDR1 SGHVS, CDR2 FQNEAQ. V lost 1 base and J 1 base, leaving 9 bases between the germline ends. The CDR3 sequence is CASSLERARTDTQYF. In DNA form, the CDR3 reads TGTGCCAGCAGCTTAGAGCGGGCACGCACAGATACGCAGTATTTT.

This clonotype was recorded at least ten times. The CDR3 region has the DNA TGTGCCAGCAGTATCCTGGCGGGAGGCCGCAATGAGCAGTTCTTC. Its translation is CASSILAGGRNEQFF. The chain joins TRBV6-1 to TRBJ2-1; 8 bases fit TRBD2. Germline assignment: CDR1 MNHNS and CDR2 SASEGT. The CDR3 extends over 15 amino acids. Unmatched junction bases numbered 9, after V lost 5 bases and J lost 6 bases.

This rearrangement joins TRBV28 to TRBJ2-7; the D gene could be TRBD1 or TRBD2 (5 bases each). The CDR3 loop spans 13 amino acids. Germline V gene lookup returns CDR1 MDHEN and CDR2 SYDVKM. V lost 5 bases and J 6 bases, leaving 14 bases between the germline ends. In DNA, the CDR3 is TGTGCCAGCAGTCCCCCAGTGGGGGTCGAGCAGTACTTC. Amino acid sequence: CASSPPVGVEQYF.

This clonotype was seen at least ten times. The chain employs TRBV5-1 and TRBJ2-4, with D possibly TRBD2 on 7 matching bases. V lost 0 bases and J 7 bases, leaving 20 bases between the germline ends. Germline V gene data show CDR1 as SGHRS and CDR2 as YFSETQ. The CDR3 contains 17 residues. This CDR3 is CASSLALGGRGGNIQYF. The CDR3 coding sequence is TGCGCCAGCAGCTTGGCCCTTGGCGGCAGGGGAGGGAACATTCAGTACTTC.

This clonotype has ten or more counts. This chain uses TRBV9 with TRBJ2-1; D is possibly TRBD1 or TRBD2 (5 bases each). V was trimmed by 5 bases and J by 10 bases, leaving 13 bases between them. The CDR3 length is 12 residues. Germline CDR1 SGDLS, CDR2 YYNGEE. DNA of the CDR3: TGTGCCAGCAGTCCCGGGACGGGGGAGCAGTTCTTC. Its protein is CASSPGTGEQFF. The complete variable domain, with remaining parts taken from reference TRBV9 and TRBJ2-1, reads DSGVTQTPKHLITATGQRVTLRCSPRSGDLSVYWYQQSLDQGLQFLIQYYNGEERAKGNILERFSAQQFPDLHSELNLSSLELGDSALYFCASSPGTGEQFFGPGTRLTVL.

This chain connects TRBV7-2 to TRBJ1-1; D might be TRBD1 (6 bases). Germline loops: CDR1 SGHTA, CDR2 FQGNSA. The CDR3 is made up of 17 amino acids. V was pared by 3 bases and J by 11 bases, with 28 bases between. CDR3 in DNA: TGTGCCAGCAGCTTCCCTTGGGGCGTATCCCAGAACAGGGTGGCTTTCTTT. Its translation: CASSFPWGVSQNRVAFF.

This clonotype showed up just a few times. The CDR3, as DNA: TGTGCCAGCTCAGCCACAGACACCATATATTTT. Its protein product is CASSATDTIYF. V is TRBV18 and J is TRBJ1-3; D not resolved. Trimming took 5 bases from V and 8 from J, leaving 7 bases between them. The CDR3 is made up of 11 amino acids. CDR1 KGHSH and CDR2 LQKENI come from the germline V gene. Looking up the rest from reference TRBV18 and TRBJ1-3 gives the full variable domain: NAGVMQNPRHLVRRRGQEARLRCSPMKGHSHVYWYRQLPEEGLKFMVYLQKENIIDESGMPKERFSAEFPKEGPSILRIQQVVRGDSAAYFCASSATDTIYFGEGSWLTVV.

This clonotype occurred many times. The rearrangement joins TRBV27 to TRBJ2-5, with a weak D call TRBD2 (6 bases). V was shortened by 2 bases and J by 5 bases, with 15 bases between the two germline ends. Germline CDR1 and CDR2: MNHEY and SMNVEV (reference sequence). This CDR3 comprises 15 residues. The CDR3 nucleotides are TGTGCCAGCAGTTTAGCAGGGAGGCCGTCGGAGACCCAGTACTTC. As protein: CASSLAGRPSETQYF.

For this clonotype: This may come from a read error, since a much larger clone is one base off. The J gene is TRBJ2-3, the V gene TRBV7-3; D tentatively reads TRBD1 or TRBD2 (6 bases each). Germline loops: CDR1 SGHTA, CDR2 FQGTGA. This CDR3 region has 15 residues. The V and J ends lost 8 bases and 4 bases respectively, with 19 bases between them. Here the CDR3 reads CASGRSAGGSDTQYF. CDR3 nucleotide sequence: TGTGCCAGCGGCCGCTCCGCCGGGGGCTCAGATACGCAGTATTTT. Variable domain in full (rest from reference TRBV7-3 and TRBJ2-3): GAGVSQTPSNKVTEKGKYVELRCDPISGHTALYWYRQSLGQGPEFLIYFQGTGAADDSGLPNDRFFAVRPEGSVSTLKIQRTERGDSAVYLCASGRSAGGSDTQYFGPGTRLTVL.

This clonotype was seen at least ten times. This sequence joins TRBV29-1 and TRBJ2-1, with 7 bases matching TRBD1. The ends lost 6 bases at V and 4 bases at J; junction bases unmatched: 6. CDR3 length: 13 residues. CDR1 and CDR2 from the germline V gene are SQVTM and ANQGSEA. In DNA, the CDR3 is TGCAGCGTGGGGACAGCGCCTTACAATGAGCAGTTCTTC. Its protein is CSVGTAPYNEQFF.

This clonotype has at least ten counts. This rearrangement joins TRBV5-1 to TRBJ2-3; 8 nucleotides agree with TRBD1. CDR3 length equals 14 residues. The V and J ends lost 4 bases and 4 bases, in that order; junction bases with no gene match: 5. Germline CDR1 and CDR2: SGHRS and YFSETQ. The CDR3 reads CASSNRGSSDTQYF. CDR3 bases: TGCGCCAGCAGCAACAGGGGGTCATCAGATACGCAGTATTTT.

The chain employs TRBV10-3 and TRBJ2-3, with D perhaps matching TRBD2 (5 bases). Trimming cost V 2 bases and J 6 bases, with 18 bases left between them. Per the germline V gene, CDR1 is ENHRY and CDR2 is SYGVKD. The CDR3 has 16 residues. CDR3 amino acids: CAISEPPGSVSDTQYF. In DNA form, the CDR3 reads TGTGCCATCAGTGAGCCGCCTGGTAGCGTATCGGATACGCAGTATTTT.